This record covers a single T cell receptor beta chain. Its antigen is undetermined. Within the sample, other DNA sequences also encode this same CDR3. These data are taken from a study of graft-versus-host responses after intestinal transplantation. On the study more broadly: Grafts were multivisceral, liver-intestinal, or isolated intestinal. Tacrolimus plus steroids were given to all recipients for about 3 years, preceded by anti-thymocyte globulin induction. Findings and caveats of the study: Researchers found GvH clones in recipient marrow, and some showed up first in ileum or blood. Across patients carrying graft-donor T cell macrochimerism, allografts held high graft-versus-host to host-versus-graft clonal ratios.

This CDR3 contains 11 residues. Germline V CDR1 and CDR2: SGHRS, YFSETQ. The V and J ends lost 4 bases and 0 bases respectively, with 0 bases between them. Produced via immunoSEQ multiplex PCR; TCRdb's table is partial and in-frame only. The repertoire has tens of thousands of clones, 94% of them found once; the top ten carry 0.35% to 0.45%. Here the sequenced sample was unstimulated CD4+ T cells sorted from spleen or lymph node cells, taken before transplant. The chain couples TRBV5-1 to TRBJ2-3; D not resolved. The TCR was taken from a human donor who was the organ donor for an intestinal transplant. This CDR3 is CASSSTDTQYF. CDR3 coding DNA: TGCGCCAGCAGCAGCACAGATACGCAGTATTTT.